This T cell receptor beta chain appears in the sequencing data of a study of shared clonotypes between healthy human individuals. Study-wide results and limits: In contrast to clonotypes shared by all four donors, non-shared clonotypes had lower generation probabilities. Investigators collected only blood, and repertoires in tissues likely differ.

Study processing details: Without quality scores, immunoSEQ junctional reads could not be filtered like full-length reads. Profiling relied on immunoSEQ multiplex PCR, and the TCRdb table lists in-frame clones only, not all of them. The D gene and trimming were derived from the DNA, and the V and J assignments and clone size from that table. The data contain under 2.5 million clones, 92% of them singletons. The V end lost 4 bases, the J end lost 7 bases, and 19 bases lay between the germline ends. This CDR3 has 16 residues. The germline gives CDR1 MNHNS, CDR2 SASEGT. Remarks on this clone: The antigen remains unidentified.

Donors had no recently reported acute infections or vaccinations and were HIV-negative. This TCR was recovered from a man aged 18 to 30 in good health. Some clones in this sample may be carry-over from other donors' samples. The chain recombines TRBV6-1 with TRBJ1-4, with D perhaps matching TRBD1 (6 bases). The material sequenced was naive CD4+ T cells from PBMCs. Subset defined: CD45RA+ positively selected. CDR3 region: CASSGAGAVTGEKLFF. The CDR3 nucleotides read TGTGCCAGCAGTGGGGCAGGGGCGGTCACTGGTGAAAAACTGTTTTTT.